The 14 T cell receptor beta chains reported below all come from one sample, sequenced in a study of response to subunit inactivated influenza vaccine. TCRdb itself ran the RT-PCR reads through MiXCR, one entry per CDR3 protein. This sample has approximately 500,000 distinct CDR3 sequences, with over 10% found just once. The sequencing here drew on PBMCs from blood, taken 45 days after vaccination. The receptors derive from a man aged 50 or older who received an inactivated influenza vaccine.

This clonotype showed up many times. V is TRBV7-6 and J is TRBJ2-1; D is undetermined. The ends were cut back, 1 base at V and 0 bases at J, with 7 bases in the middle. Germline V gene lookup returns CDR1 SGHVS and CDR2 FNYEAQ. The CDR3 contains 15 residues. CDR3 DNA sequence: TGTGCCAGCAGCTTAGACAGTCTCTCCTACAATGAGCAGTTCTTC. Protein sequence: CASSLDSLSYNEQFF. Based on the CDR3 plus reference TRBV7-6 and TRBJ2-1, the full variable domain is GAGVSQSPRYKVTKRGQDVALRCDPISGHVSLYWYRQALGQGPEFLTYFNYEAQQDKSGLPNDRFSAERPEGSISTLTIQRTEQRDSAMYRCASSLDSLSYNEQFFGPGTRLTVL.

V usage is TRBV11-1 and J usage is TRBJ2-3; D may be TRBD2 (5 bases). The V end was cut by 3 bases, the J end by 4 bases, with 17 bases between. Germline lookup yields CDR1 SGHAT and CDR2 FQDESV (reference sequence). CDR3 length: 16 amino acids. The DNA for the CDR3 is TGTGCCAGCAGCTTCGGAGGACCGATGGACTCAGATACGCAGTATTTT. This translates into CASSFGGPMDSDTQYF.

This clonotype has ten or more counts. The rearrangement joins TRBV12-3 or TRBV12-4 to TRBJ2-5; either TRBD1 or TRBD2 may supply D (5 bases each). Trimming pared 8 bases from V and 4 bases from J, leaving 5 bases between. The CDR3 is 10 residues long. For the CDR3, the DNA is TGTGCCAGCGGGGGAGAGACCCAGTACTTC. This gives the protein CASGGETQYF.

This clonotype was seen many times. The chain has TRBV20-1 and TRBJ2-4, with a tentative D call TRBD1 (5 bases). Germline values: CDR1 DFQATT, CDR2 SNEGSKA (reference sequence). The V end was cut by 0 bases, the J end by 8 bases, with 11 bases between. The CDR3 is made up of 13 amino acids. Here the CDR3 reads CSARDPRRDIQYF. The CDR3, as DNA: TGCAGTGCTAGAGATCCCCGCAGGGACATTCAGTACTTC.

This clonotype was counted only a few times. The CDR3 reads CAIRLEGAEKLFF. CDR3 nucleotide sequence: TGTGCCATCCGTTTGGAGGGGGCTGAGAAACTGTTTTTT. The chain combines TRBV10-3 with TRBJ1-4; the match to TRBD1 covers 7 bases. Germline values: CDR1 ENHRY, CDR2 SYGVKD. The CDR3 consists of 13 residues. Germline trimming cut 8 bases from V and 11 bases from J; bases unmatched to any gene: 11.

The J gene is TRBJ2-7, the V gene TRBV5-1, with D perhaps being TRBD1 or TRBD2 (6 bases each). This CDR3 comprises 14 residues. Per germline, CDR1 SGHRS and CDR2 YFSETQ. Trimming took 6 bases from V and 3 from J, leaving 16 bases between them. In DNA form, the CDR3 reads TGCGCCAGCACGCCGGCGGGACAATTCTACGAGCAGTACTTC. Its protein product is CASTPAGQFYEQYF.

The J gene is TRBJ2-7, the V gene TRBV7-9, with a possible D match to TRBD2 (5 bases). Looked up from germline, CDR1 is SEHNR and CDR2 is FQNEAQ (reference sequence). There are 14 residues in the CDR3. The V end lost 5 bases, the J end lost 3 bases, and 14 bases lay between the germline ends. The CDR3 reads CASSQDGKGYEQYF. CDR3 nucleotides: TGTGCCAGCAGCCAGGACGGGAAAGGCTACGAGCAGTACTTC. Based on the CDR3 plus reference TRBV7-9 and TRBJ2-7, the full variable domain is DTGVSQNPRHKITKRGQNVTFRCDPISEHNRLYWYRQTLGQGPEFLTYFQNEAQLEKSRLLSDRFSAERPKGSFSTLEIQRTEQGDSAMYLCASSQDGKGYEQYFGPGTRLTVT.

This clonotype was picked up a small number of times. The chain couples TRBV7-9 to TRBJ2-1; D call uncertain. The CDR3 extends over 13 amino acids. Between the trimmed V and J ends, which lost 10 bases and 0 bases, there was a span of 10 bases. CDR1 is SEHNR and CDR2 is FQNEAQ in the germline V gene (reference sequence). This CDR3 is CATEGRSYNEQFF. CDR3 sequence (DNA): TGTGCCACCGAAGGCCGCTCCTACAATGAGCAGTTCTTC.

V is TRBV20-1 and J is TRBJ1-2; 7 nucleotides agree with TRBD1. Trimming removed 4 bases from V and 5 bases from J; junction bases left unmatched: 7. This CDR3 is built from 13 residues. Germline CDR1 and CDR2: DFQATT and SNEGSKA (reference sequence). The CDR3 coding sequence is TGCAGTGCTAACCTAGACAGGGAATATGGCTACACCTTC. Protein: CSANLDREYGYTF.

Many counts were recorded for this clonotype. CDR3 bases: TGTGCCAGCAGTGACTTCCGCCCGGACCCCTACGAGCAGTACTTC. It specifies CASSDFRPDPYEQYF. This chain uses TRBV6-4 with TRBJ2-7; D unresolved. Trimming removed 1 base at V and 2 bases at J, with 12 bases between. Germline loops: CDR1 MRHNA, CDR2 SNTAGT. The CDR3 sequence is 15 residues long.

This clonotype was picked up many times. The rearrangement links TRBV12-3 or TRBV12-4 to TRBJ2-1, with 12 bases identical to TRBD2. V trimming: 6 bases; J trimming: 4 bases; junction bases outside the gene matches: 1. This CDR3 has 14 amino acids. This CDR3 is CASSGTSGYNEQFF. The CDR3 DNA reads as TGTGCCAGCAGCGGGACTAGCGGGTACAATGAGCAGTTCTTC.

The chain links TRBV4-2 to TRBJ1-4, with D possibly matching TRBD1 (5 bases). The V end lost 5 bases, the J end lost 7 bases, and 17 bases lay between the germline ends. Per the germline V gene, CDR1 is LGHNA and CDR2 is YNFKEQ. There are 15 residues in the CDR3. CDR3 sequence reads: CASSTRWGGSEKLFF. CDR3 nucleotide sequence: TGTGCCAGCAGCACCAGGTGGGGCGGGAGTGAAAAACTGTTTTTT.

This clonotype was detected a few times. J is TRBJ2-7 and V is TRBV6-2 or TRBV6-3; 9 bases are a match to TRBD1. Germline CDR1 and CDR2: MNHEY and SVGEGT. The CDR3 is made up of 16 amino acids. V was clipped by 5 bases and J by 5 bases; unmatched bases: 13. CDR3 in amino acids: CASSRRQGEVSHEQYF. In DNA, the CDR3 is TGTGCCAGCAGTCGAAGACAGGGGGAGGTTTCCCACGAGCAGTACTTC.

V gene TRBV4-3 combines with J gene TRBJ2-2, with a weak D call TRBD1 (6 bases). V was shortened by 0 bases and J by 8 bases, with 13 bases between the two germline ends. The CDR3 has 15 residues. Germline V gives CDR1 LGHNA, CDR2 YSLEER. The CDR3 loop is CASSQDRAGVGELFF. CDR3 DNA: TGCGCCAGCAGCCAAGATCGGGCAGGGGTGGGGGAGCTGTTTTTT.